This entry describes one T cell receptor beta chain. This sample is part of a study of control samples from healthy donors and cancer patients. After removal of 5 bases from V and 6 bases from J, the junction contained 5 bases not matched to a gene. The CDR3 totals 15 residues. CDR1 is SGHDT and CDR2 is YYEEEE in the germline V gene. Generated by immunoSEQ multiplex PCR, the TCRdb table keeps only in-frame clones and is missing some. The table includes approximately 140,000 clones, around 94% detected once. J is TRBJ2-2 and V is TRBV5-6; TRBD2 matches 12 bases. Sequencing input: blood. This receptor was obtained from a man aged 40-55 years in good health. In DNA form, the CDR3 reads TGTGCCAGCAGTAAACCTAGCGGGGGGGCCGGGGAGCTGTTTTTT. As protein: CASSKPSGGAGELFF.